The rows below give T cell receptor beta chains drawn from one sample of a study of human thymus T cells. Libraries were prepared by immunoSEQ multiplex PCR; TCRdb keeps only in-frame clonotypes and omits some of them. This sample has tens of thousands of clones; roughly 96% occur once, and the top ten carry 0.031%. Sequencing was performed on thymus tissue. These receptors originate from a boy less than two years old with a congenital heart defect but otherwise immunologically healthy. The conserved cysteine and the conserved F or W are not part of the CDR3 here. Fields, in order: clone size, D gene, V gene, J gene, CDR3 protein. D genes are given only for firm matches. Size values are once, few and many counts, or a class for expanded clones, and some rows have none.

once	TRBD1	TRBV5-4	TRBJ2-7	ASSSDRGIRY
.	.	TRBV28	TRBJ1-3	ASSLGHKGRGNTIY
.	TRBD1	TRBV5-5	TRBJ1-5	ASSRKGANQPQH
.	.	TRBV19	TRBJ1-1	ASSIVEGLNTEAF
.	.	TRBV6-1	TRBJ1-5	ASSVKEGGRNQPQH
.	TRBD2	TRBV10-3	TRBJ2-3	AIWGGRFTDTQY
.	.	TRBV4-2	TRBJ2-1	ASSQEPTDLGNEQF
.	.	TRBV28	TRBJ1-5	ASSLKIVPGGGQPQH
.	.	TRBV21-1	TRBJ2-4	ASRNLFGLAGVSIQY
.	.	TRBV19	TRBJ1-6	ASTMGTSSYNSPLH
.	TRBD2	TRBV2	TRBJ2-7	ASKYAAGGPREQY
.	TRBD1	TRBV7-2	TRBJ1-5	ASSPARQGAREPQH
.	.	TRBV27	TRBJ2-1	ASGRSVIAPYNEQF
.	.	TRBV2	TRBJ2-7	ASRGDWAYEQY
.	TRBD2	TRBV10-3	TRBJ2-3	AISGGLAGGHDTQY
once	.	TRBV4-2	TRBJ1-3	ASSQLWTPGSGNTIY
.	.	TRBV4-2	TRBJ2-7	ASSQDVKWNYEQY
.	.	TRBV6-5	TRBJ1-2	ASSPLWGRDGYT
.	.	TRBV5-1	TRBJ1-1	ASRAGKGDTEAF
.	.	TRBV27	TRBJ1-2	ASSLWEGIYGYT
once	.	TRBV7-2	TRBJ1-4	ASSLAHNEKLF
.	.	TRBV6-1	TRBJ1-2	ASSEERGWGCGYT
once	TRBD1	TRBV7-3	TRBJ1-1	ASSSKGGQGNTEAF
.	.	TRBV4-1	TRBJ2-4	ASSHREGVFAKNIQY
.	TRBD1	TRBV6-1	TRBJ1-5	ASSGTVEQPQH
.	TRBD2	TRBV11-2	TRBJ2-1	ASSLTVSSGGLYNEQF
.	TRBD2	TRBV9	TRBJ2-1	ASSGFSGRGGVEQF
.	TRBD2	TRBV4-3	TRBJ2-2	ASSRRVQRGALDHGELF
.	.	TRBV23-1	TRBJ1-2	ASSRNSYIRHYGYT
.	.	TRBV5-1	TRBJ2-5	ASSGEQETQY
.	.	TRBV7-8	TRBJ1-1	ASSLDDGSGNTEAF
.	.	TRBV6-1	TRBJ1-1	ASSEATACSQEYTEAF
.	.	TRBV19	TRBJ2-5	ASSKDKLRRETQY
.	TRBD2	TRBV4-1	TRBJ2-1	ASSQDPGLAGYNEQF
.	TRBD1	TRBV7-2	TRBJ1-1	ASSLPTPGQRNTEAF
.	.	TRBV28	TRBJ2-1	ASSLVHNGPYNEQF
.	.	TRBV21-1	TRBJ2-3	ASSKYPGLAGGPTDTQY
.	.	TRBV10-3	TRBJ2-3	AISAPLAEGEDTQY
.	TRBD1	TRBV5-1	TRBJ1-5	ASSLGTGANQPQH
.	TRBD1	TRBV5-5	TRBJ1-3	ASSPSGTGGRSGNTIY
.	.	TRBV14	TRBJ2-2	ASSQDLASGELF
.	.	TRBV19	TRBJ2-3	ASSIVDNTDTQY
.	TRBD1	TRBV5-6	TRBJ1-1	ASTSVGTAFMNTEAF
.	.	TRBV5-4	TRBJ1-2	ASSLAGGDYGYT
.	TRBD1	TRBV5-6	TRBJ1-3	ASSIRTGPGNTIY
.	TRBD1	TRBV19	TRBJ2-5	ASSTRQGGETQY